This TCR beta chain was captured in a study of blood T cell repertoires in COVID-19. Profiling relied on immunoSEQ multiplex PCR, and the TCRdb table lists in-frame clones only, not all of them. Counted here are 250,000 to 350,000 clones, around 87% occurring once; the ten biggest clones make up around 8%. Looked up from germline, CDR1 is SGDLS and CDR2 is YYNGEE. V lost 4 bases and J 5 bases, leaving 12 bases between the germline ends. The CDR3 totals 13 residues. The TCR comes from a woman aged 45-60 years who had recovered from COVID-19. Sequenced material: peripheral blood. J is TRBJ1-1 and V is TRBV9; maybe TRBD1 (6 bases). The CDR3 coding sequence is TGTGCCAGCAGCCAGGGGAGCTCGACTGAAGCTTTCTTT. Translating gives CASSQGSSTEAFF.